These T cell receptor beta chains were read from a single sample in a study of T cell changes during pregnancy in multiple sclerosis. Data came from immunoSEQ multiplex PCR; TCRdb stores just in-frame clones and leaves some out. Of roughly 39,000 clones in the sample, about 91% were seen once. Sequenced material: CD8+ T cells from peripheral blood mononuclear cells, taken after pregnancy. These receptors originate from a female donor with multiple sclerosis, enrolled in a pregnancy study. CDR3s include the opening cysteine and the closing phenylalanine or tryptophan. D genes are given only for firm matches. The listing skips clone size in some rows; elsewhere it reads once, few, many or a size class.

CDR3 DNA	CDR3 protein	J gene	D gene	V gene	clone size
TGTGCCAGCAGGAGCGGGAGTGCCCACAATGAGCAGTTCTTC	CASRSGSAHNEQFF	TRBJ2-1	TRBD2	TRBV27	-
TGTGCCAGCACCAGCAGGACAGGGAGCGAAAAACTGTTTTTT	CASTSRTGSEKLFF	TRBJ1-4	TRBD1	TRBV27	-
TGTGCCAGCAGTTACCCGGGAGCCGGGGAGCTGTTTTTT	CASSYPGAGELFF	TRBJ2-2	-	TRBV6-5	-
TGTGCCACCAGTGATCCTCGACTAGTCCCAGAGACCCAGTACTTC	CATSDPRLVPETQYF	TRBJ2-5	-	TRBV15	-
TGTGCCAGCAGTGAATTCGCTAGCGGAAACTACGAGCAGTACTTC	CASSEFASGNYEQYF	TRBJ2-7	TRBD2	TRBV6-1	-
TGTGCCAGCAGCGTAGGGCATATACCCACAGATACGCAGTATTTT	CASSVGHIPTDTQYF	TRBJ2-3	-	TRBV11-2	-
TGTGCCAGCAGCGGGACCAGGGGAAGCGGGGCCTACGAGCAGTACTTC	CASSGTRGSGAYEQYF	TRBJ2-7	-	TRBV7-9	-
TGTGCCAGCAGTTTTACCAGGGGCGGCGGCCCTCACGAGCAGTACTTC	CASSFTRGGGPHEQYF	TRBJ2-7	-	TRBV6-5	-
TGTGCCAGCAGCTTAGGGACAGGGAATTCACCCCTCCACTTT	CASSLGTGNSPLHF	TRBJ1-6	TRBD1	TRBV7-2	-
TGTGCCTGGAGTGGAGTAGCGGGGGCCCTTGAAGAGACCCAGTACTTC	CAWSGVAGALEETQYF	TRBJ2-5	TRBD2	TRBV30	-
TGTGCCAGCAGTTCGCGGGGGGGCAGCAATCAGCCCCAGCATTTT	CASSSRGGSNQPQHF	TRBJ1-5	-	TRBV6-6	many
TGTGCCAGTAGTCCTCTACAGGGTCCGGGAGAAAAACTGTTTTTT	CASSPLQGPGEKLFF	TRBJ1-4	-	TRBV19	-
TGTGCCAGCACCGAAGGACACTCGAACACCGGGGAGCTGTTTTTT	CASTEGHSNTGELFF	TRBJ2-2	-	TRBV9	-
TGTGCCAGCAGCATCCCGGGAGGGGAGACAGGTTCCTCTGGAAACACCATATATTTT	CASSIPGGETGSSGNTIYF	TRBJ1-3	-	TRBV7-9	-
TGTGCCAGCAGTTTAAGGGGGTTCGCTCAGCCCCAGCATTTT	CASSLRGFAQPQHF	TRBJ1-5	-	TRBV27	-